This T cell receptor beta chain was identified during a study of vaccination and CD4 T cells after COVID-19. Study summary: The convalescents included six males and four females, and among them two were Hispanic while seven were Caucasian.

As for this clonotype: Its target is unknown. A junction boundary mismatches the germline segment, possibly from a read error.

The Oncomine TCR Beta short-read assay generated sequence data from the DNA of cultured CD4+ T cells. In TCRdb, the PCR reads were re-called with MiXCR into one record per CDR3 protein. The sample contains 18,000 or so distinct CDR3 sequences, approximately 57% of which appear only once. Treatment given: approximately 9-day PBMC culture with coronavirus spike peptide pools or control peptides (ViraFEST assay). The CDR3 is made up of 15 amino acids. The V call is TRBV5-3, the J call TRBJ2-3; a possible D gene is TRBD2 (6 bases). TRBV5-3 is assigned to the ORF class and has an uncertain function. The sequence came from a human donor who had recovered from COVID-19. Sequencing used CD4+ T cells from blood, cultured in vitro, obtained before SARS-CoV-2 vaccination. Written as DNA, the CDR3 is TGTGCCAGCAGCTTGGACTACCGAATGGGGGATACGCAGTATTTT. Translated, it gives CASSLDYRMGDTQYF.